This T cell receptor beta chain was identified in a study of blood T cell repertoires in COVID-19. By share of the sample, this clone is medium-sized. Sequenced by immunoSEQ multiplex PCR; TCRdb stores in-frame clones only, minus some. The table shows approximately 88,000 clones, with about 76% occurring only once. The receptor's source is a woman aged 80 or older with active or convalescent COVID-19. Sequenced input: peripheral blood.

CDR3 DNA sequence: TGTGCCAGCAGTTTTACAGGGACCTATTCACCCCTCCACTTT. Protein sequence: CASSFTGTYSPLHF. The chain carries TRBV27 and TRBJ1-6; D perhaps matches TRBD1 (6 bases). CDR1 and CDR2 (germline): MNHEY, SMNVEV (reference sequence). Deletions cut 3 bases from V and 8 bases from J, with 11 bases between. The CDR3 is 14 residues long.